Listed below are T cell receptor beta chains from one sample, sequenced in a study of CD8 T cells in ankylosing spondylitis. TCRdb called the 5' RACE reads again in MiXCR, with one record for every CDR3 protein. The repertoire includes roughly 490,000 distinct CDR3 sequences, about 5.7% of them detected once, and roughly 3.3% sits in the top ten. The sample was blood, either unsorted or a sorted T cell fraction (not recorded which). All receptors come from a male donor with ankylosing spondylitis. Both conserved end residues are part of each CDR3. Fields, in order: V gene, clone size, D gene, J gene, CDR3 DNA, CDR3 protein. A D gene is named only where the DNA matches it firmly. A row's size may be missing; if present it is once, few, many or a size class.

v_gene: TRBV7-9
abundance: many
d_gene: NA
j_gene: TRBJ2-7
CDR3nt: TGTGCCAGCAGCTTAATGGCGGATTCCTACGAGCAGTACTTC
CDR3aa: CASSLMADSYEQYF

v_gene: TRBV3-1
abundance: NA
d_gene: NA
j_gene: TRBJ2-1
CDR3nt: TGTGCCAGCAGCCCCCCGCCGACGGGCTACAATGAGCAGTTCTTC
CDR3aa: CASSPPPTGYNEQFF

v_gene: TRBV20-1
abundance: many
d_gene: TRBD1
j_gene: TRBJ2-5
CDR3nt: TGCAGTGCAAGCGGACAGGGGGGAGAGACCCAGTACTTC
CDR3aa: CSASGQGGETQYF

v_gene: TRBV20-1
abundance: many
d_gene: TRBD2
j_gene: TRBJ2-3
CDR3nt: TGCAGTGCTAGGAGACTAGCGTGGACAGATACGCAGTATTTT
CDR3aa: CSARRLAWTDTQYF

v_gene: TRBV6-5
abundance: many
d_gene: NA
j_gene: TRBJ2-6
CDR3nt: TGTGCCAGCAGTTCGGGGACTCCTGGGGCCAACGTCCTGACTTTC
CDR3aa: CASSSGTPGANVLTF

v_gene: TRBV27
abundance: many
d_gene: TRBD1
j_gene: TRBJ1-1
CDR3nt: TGTGCCAGCAGGCGACAGGGTAGAGAAGCTTTCTTT
CDR3aa: CASRRQGREAFF

v_gene: TRBV28
abundance: NA
d_gene: NA
j_gene: TRBJ1-2
CDR3nt: TGTGCCAGCAGTTTTGTGTCAGAGGACAGTAAGTTC
CDR3aa: CASSFVSEDSKF

v_gene: TRBV20-1
abundance: many
d_gene: TRBD1
j_gene: TRBJ2-7
CDR3nt: TGCAGTGCTAGGAAGGGGGCAGGTATCCACGAGCAGTACTTC
CDR3aa: CSARKGAGIHEQYF

v_gene: TRBV15
abundance: many
d_gene: NA
j_gene: TRBJ1-4
CDR3nt: TGTGCCACCAGCAGCGCAACTTGGGGGCCTAATGAAAAACTGTTTTTT
CDR3aa: CATSSATWGPNEKLFF

v_gene: TRBV24-1
abundance: few
d_gene: NA
j_gene: TRBJ2-5
CDR3nt: TGTGCCACCAGTGACCCCAACGAAGAGACCCAGTACTTC
CDR3aa: CATSDPNEETQYF

v_gene: TRBV20-1
abundance: many
d_gene: TRBD2
j_gene: TRBJ2-1
CDR3nt: TGCAGTGCTAGAGCCCCCGCGACTAGCATAAATGAGCAGTTCTTC
CDR3aa: CSARAPATSINEQFF

v_gene: TRBV7-2
abundance: many
d_gene: TRBD1
j_gene: TRBJ2-7
CDR3nt: TGTGCCAGCAGCTCGACAGGGGACACTTACGAGCAGTACTTC
CDR3aa: CASSSTGDTYEQYF

v_gene: TRBV7-2
abundance: many
d_gene: NA
j_gene: TRBJ2-5
CDR3nt: TGTGCCAGCAGCGTCGCCGGGACCCGAGAGACCCAGTACTTC
CDR3aa: CASSVAGTRETQYF

v_gene: TRBV20-1
abundance: many
d_gene: TRBD2
j_gene: TRBJ2-7
CDR3nt: TGCAGTGCTGGACTAGCAGTTACCCACGAGCAGTACTTC
CDR3aa: CSAGLAVTHEQYF

v_gene: TRBV20-1
abundance: many
d_gene: NA
j_gene: TRBJ1-1
CDR3nt: TGCAGTGCTAGAGATAGTCTAAGAAGAGCTTTCTTT
CDR3aa: CSARDSLRRAFF

v_gene: TRBV28
abundance: many
d_gene: NA
j_gene: TRBJ2-2
CDR3nt: TGTGCCAGCAGTTTATTTTGGAAGCGCACCGGGGAGCTGTTTTTT
CDR3aa: CASSLFWKRTGELFF

v_gene: TRBV9
abundance: few
d_gene: TRBD2
j_gene: TRBJ2-1
CDR3nt: TGTGCCAGCAGCGTAGGGGCGGGAGGGCCGTATGAGCAGTTCTTC
CDR3aa: CASSVGAGGPYEQFF

v_gene: TRBV29-1
abundance: many
d_gene: NA
j_gene: TRBJ2-7
CDR3nt: TGCAGCGTAGCGGGACACCAATTCGAGGGGCAATACGAGCAGTACTTC
CDR3aa: CSVAGHQFEGQYEQYF

v_gene: TRBV10-3
abundance: many
d_gene: TRBD2
j_gene: TRBJ2-3
CDR3nt: TGTGCCATCAGTGACCCCGGGACTAGCGGCACAGATACGCAGTATTTT
CDR3aa: CAISDPGTSGTDTQYF

v_gene: TRBV7-9
abundance: many
d_gene: TRBD1
j_gene: TRBJ2-3
CDR3nt: TGTGCCAGCAGCTTCCCCACAGGGGGCTACACAGATACGCAGTATTTT
CDR3aa: CASSFPTGGYTDTQYF

v_gene: TRBV6-2/TRBV6-3
abundance: NA
d_gene: NA
j_gene: TRBJ2-3
CDR3nt: TGTGCCAGCAGCATCCCTGAGGGAAGCGCAGATACGCAGTATTTT
CDR3aa: CASSIPEGSADTQYF